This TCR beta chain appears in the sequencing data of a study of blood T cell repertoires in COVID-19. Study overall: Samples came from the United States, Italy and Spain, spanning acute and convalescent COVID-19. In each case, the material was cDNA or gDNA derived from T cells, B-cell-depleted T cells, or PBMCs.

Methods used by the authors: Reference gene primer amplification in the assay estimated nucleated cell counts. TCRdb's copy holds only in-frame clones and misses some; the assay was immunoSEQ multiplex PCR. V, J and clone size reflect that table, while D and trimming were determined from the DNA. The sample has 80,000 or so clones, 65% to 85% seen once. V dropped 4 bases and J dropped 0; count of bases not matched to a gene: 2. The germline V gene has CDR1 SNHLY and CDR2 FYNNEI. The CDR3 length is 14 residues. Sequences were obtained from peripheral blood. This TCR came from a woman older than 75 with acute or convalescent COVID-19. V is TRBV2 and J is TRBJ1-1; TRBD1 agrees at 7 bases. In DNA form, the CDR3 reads TGTGCCAGCAGTGCGACAGGGATGAACACTGAAGCTTTCTTT. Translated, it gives CASSATGMNTEAFF.